The sequence of this T cell receptor beta chain was determined in a study of T-cell memory formation after mild COVID-19. TCRdb re-analysed the 5' RACE reads in MiXCR, keeping a single row per CDR3 protein. The sample includes approximately 290,000 distinct CDR3 sequences, less than 20% of them seen just once. As for this clonotype: The antigen is not known.

Broader study findings: Clones shrinking from day 15 to 85 showed even CD4/CD8 mixes; later expanders tilted CD4+. Among CD4+ contracting clones, most were CM and EM, and CD8+ ones EMRA.

The CDR3 spans 16 residues. The ends lost 4 bases at V and 6 bases at J; junction bases unmatched: 9. Germline CDR1 and CDR2: SGHTA and FQGTGA. The sequencing sample was made of PBMCs or a T cell subset sorted from them (not recorded which). J is TRBJ2-3 and V is TRBV7-3; 11 bases map to TRBD2. The clonotype was recovered from a man aged 18 to 30 who had mild COVID-19 (a few samples of this study predate the infection). Cell type and time point are not known. The CDR3 sequence: CASSSYLAGGPDTQYF. The CDR3 nucleotides read TGTGCCAGCAGCTCCTACTTAGCGGGGGGGCCGGATACGCAGTATTTT. The full variable domain, with the rest looked up from reference TRBV7-3 and TRBJ2-3, is GAGVSQTPSNKVTEKGKYVELRCDPISGHTALYWYRQSLGQGPEFLIYFQGTGAADDSGLPNDRFFAVRPEGSVSTLKIQRTERGDSAVYLCASSSYLAGGPDTQYFGPGTRLTVL.